Below are 10 T cell receptor beta chains sequenced from a single sample in a study of T-cell reconstitution after alpha-beta-depleted transplantation in children. Researchers prepared the TCRbeta library using unique molecular identifiers, the study reports. One entry per CDR3 protein, called by TCRdb with MiXCR from the PCR reads. The sample lists some 350,000 distinct CDR3 sequences; about 17% were seen once. The sequencing used PBMCs, mostly from graft donor cells, collected 360 days after TCRalphabeta/CD19-depleted stem cell transplant. The receptors were gathered from a male patient aged 2 to 10 who had a stem cell transplant for acute lymphoblastic leukemia, so the T cells may come from the graft donor.

V usage is TRBV5-1 and J usage is TRBJ2-3, with D possibly being TRBD2 (6 bases). Germline V CDR1 and CDR2: SGHRS, YFSETQ. The CDR3 runs to 15 residues. V shed 3 bases and J shed 4 bases, with 15 bases lying between them. The CDR3 loop reads CASSSARPGADTQYF. The DNA for the CDR3 is TGCGCCAGCAGCTCGGCGCGGCCGGGGGCAGATACGCAGTATTTT.

This clonotype was picked up many times. This sequence joins TRBV4-1 and TRBJ2-7; 9 bases line up with TRBD2. The CDR3 runs 15 residues. V shed 4 bases and J 5 bases; nucleotides not matched to a gene: 9. Germline-derived CDR1 and CDR2 are MGHRA and YSYEKL. CDR3 protein: CASSRPGTSNHEQYF. In DNA form, the CDR3 reads TGCGCCAGCAGCCGACCCGGGACTAGCAACCACGAGCAGTACTTC.

Ten or more counts support this clonotype. This chain uses TRBV29-1 with TRBJ2-4; 11 bases map to TRBD2. The V gene's germline CDR1 is SQVTM and CDR2 ANQGSEA. The CDR3 has 16 amino acids. After removal of 7 bases from V and 4 bases from J, the junction contained 12 bases not matched to a gene. In DNA form, the CDR3 reads TGCAGCGACTACACTAGCGGGAGTGATGGTAAAAACATTCAGTACTTC. Protein sequence: CSDYTSGSDGKNIQYF.

V is TRBV30 and J is TRBJ2-3; D perhaps matches TRBD2 (5 bases). CDR3 length equals 11 residues. CDR1 is GTSNPN, CDR2 SVGIG, per germline (reference sequence). The germline V and J ends were trimmed by 4 bases and 3 bases, with 5 bases remaining between them. The DNA for the CDR3 is TGTGCCTGGACGGGGACAGATACGCAGTATTTT. It codes for CAWTGTDTQYF.

The chain employs TRBV3-1 and TRBJ1-2; no firm D call. Germline lookup yields CDR1 LGHDT and CDR2 YNNKEL (reference sequence). V was pared by 0 bases and J by 2 bases, with 4 bases between. The CDR3 loop spans 13 amino acids. The CDR3 DNA reads TGTGCCAGCAGCCAAGACGTAAACTATGGCTACACCTTC. It encodes CASSQDVNYGYTF.

The V call is TRBV28, the J call TRBJ2-7, with 11 bases aligning to TRBD2. Unmatched junction bases numbered 7, after V lost 7 bases and J lost 5 bases. CDR3 length: 14 amino acids. The germline gives CDR1 MDHEN, CDR2 SYDVKM. Here the CDR3 reads CASTDSGRAHEQYF. CDR3 DNA: TGTGCCAGCACCGATAGCGGGAGGGCCCACGAGCAGTACTTC.

This clonotype was picked up one time. This chain connects TRBV5-5 to TRBJ2-7, with 11 positions matching TRBD2. Germline CDR1 is SGHKS and CDR2 is YYEKEE (reference sequence). V lost 3 bases to trimming and J lost 5 bases; unmatched junction nucleotides: 7. The CDR3 is 15 residues long. This CDR3 reads CASSSPLAGVHEQYF. For the CDR3, the DNA is TGTGCCAGCAGCTCACCACTAGCGGGAGTACACGAGCAGTACTTC.

In DNA form, the CDR3 reads TGTGCCAGCAGTTACTCGCGGACAGGGAAGACAGATACGCAGTATTTT. It translates to CASSYSRTGKTDTQYF. The chain joins TRBV6-2 or TRBV6-3 to TRBJ2-3; TRBD1 matches at 8 bases. This CDR3 has 16 residues. Germline CDR1 MNHEY, CDR2 SVGEGT. V shed 0 bases and J 3 bases; nucleotides not matched to a gene: 5.

This clonotype was recorded a few times. The J gene is TRBJ2-1, the V gene TRBV20-1; 9 positions match TRBD2. The CDR3 covers 15 residues. V gave up 4 bases and J gave up 0 bases; unmatched junction bases: 4. Germline V gene sequence: CDR1 DFQATT, CDR2 SNEGSKA (reference sequence). CDR3: CSATSGRRSYNEQFF. CDR3 nucleotides: TGCAGTGCTACAAGCGGGAGGCGCTCCTACAATGAGCAGTTCTTC.

In this sample, this clonotype turned up many times. This rearrangement joins TRBV30 to TRBJ2-2; no reliable D call. This CDR3 comprises 13 residues. Trimming removed 0 bases at V and 5 bases at J, with 7 bases between. The germline gives CDR1 GTSNPN, CDR2 SVGIG (reference sequence). The CDR3 loop reads CAWSVKSTGELFF. The CDR3, as DNA: TGTGCCTGGAGTGTTAAGTCGACCGGGGAGCTGTTTTTT.